This TCR beta chain originates from a study of CD8 T cells in Susac syndrome. Reverse transcription of roughly 0.5 to 1 ug RNA used random hexamers. TCR beta CDR3 was amplified by immunoSEQ multiplex PCR. This amplification extended across 54 Vbeta and 13 Jbeta segments. TCRdb passed the immunoSEQ multiplex PCR reads through MiXCR, listing each CDR3 protein once. The table lists approximately 260,000 distinct CDR3 sequences, almost 97% of them singletons. Germline loops: CDR1 LGHNA, CDR2 YNFKEQ. CDR3 length: 15 residues. V was pared by 6 bases and J by 8 bases, with 10 bases of the junction left unmatched.

Sequencing was done on a sample of CD4+ T cells from PBMCs. The sequence came from a human donor with Susac syndrome. The chain links TRBV4-2 to TRBJ2-1; 10 bases are a match to TRBD2. The CDR3: CASRKTGLASYEQFF. As DNA, the CDR3 is TGTGCCAGCAGAAAAACGGGACTAGCGTCTTATGAGCAGTTCTTC.